This T cell receptor (beta chain) is drawn from a study of tumor-infiltrating lymphocytes in primary liver carcinoma. Across the study: Tumor stage was T1-T3 N0M0, and tumor size was roughly 4 to 10 cm across. Samples returned roughly 3.65 to 7.5 million productive TCRbeta reads, a yield that was similar across tissue types. Study findings and constraints: In the absence of sorting, bulk samples left CD4+ and CD8+ repertoires uncompared.

Unsorted whole blood served as the source of blood RNA, and germline DNA was extracted as well. Roughly 4 milliliters of peripheral blood were gathered ahead of the operation. The V gene's germline CDR1 is MNHNS and CDR2 SASEGT. The CDR3 is 14 residues long. V was shortened by 1 base and J by 16 bases, with 17 bases between the two germline ends. Worth noting for this clonotype: Its antigen is currently unknown.

With roughly 0.5 ug total RNA as template and a constant-region primer, TCR beta cDNA was made. Libraries covering TCR beta were generated through three nested multiplex PCR rounds (using a slightly modified ARM-PCR). It was with TRBV1-TRBV30 forward primers and a C-beta reverse primer that the first two PCR rounds were run, at around 9 cycles each. TCRdb passed the multiplex PCR reads through MiXCR, listing each CDR3 protein once. The repertoire holds just over 300,000 distinct CDR3 sequences, with about 50% as singletons. The sample taken for sequencing was peripheral blood. The rearrangement links TRBV6-1 to TRBJ1-6; a possible D gene is TRBD1 (6 bases). The TCR sequence derives from a young woman with primary liver carcinoma and hepatitis B virus infection. CDR3 nucleotide sequence: TGTGCCAGCAGTGAAGTTAGGGGGAGACCCCCACTCCACTTT. It encodes CASSEVRGRPPLHF.